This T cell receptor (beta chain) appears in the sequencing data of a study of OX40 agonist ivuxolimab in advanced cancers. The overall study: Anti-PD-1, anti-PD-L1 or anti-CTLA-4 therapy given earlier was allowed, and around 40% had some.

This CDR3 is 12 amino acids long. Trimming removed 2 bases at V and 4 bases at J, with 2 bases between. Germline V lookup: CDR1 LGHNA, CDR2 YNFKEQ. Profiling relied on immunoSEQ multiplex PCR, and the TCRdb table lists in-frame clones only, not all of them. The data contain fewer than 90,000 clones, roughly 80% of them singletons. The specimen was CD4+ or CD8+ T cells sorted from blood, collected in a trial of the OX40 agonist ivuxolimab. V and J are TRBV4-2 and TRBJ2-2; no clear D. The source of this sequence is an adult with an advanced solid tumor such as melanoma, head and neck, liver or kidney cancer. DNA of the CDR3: TGTGCCAGCAGCCAACCCACCGGGGAGCTGTTTTTT. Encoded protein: CASSQPTGELFF.